Following are 27 T cell receptor beta chains from one sample sequenced in a study of identical twins. From the 5' RACE reads, TCRdb called clonotypes with MiXCR, one entry per CDR3 protein. The sample gives some 710,000 distinct CDR3 sequences, approximately 6.1% of which show up once; about 1.8% is in the top ten. Material for sequencing was naive T cells sorted from blood. The receptors derive from a man younger than 30 in good health.

The table lists this clonotype with many counts. V usage is TRBV7-8 and J usage is TRBJ1-5; possible D gene TRBD1, 5 bases. This CDR3 contains 15 residues. Germline CDR1 SGHVS, CDR2 FQNEAQ. V was cut by 4 bases and J by 3 bases, with 13 bases left in between. The CDR3 sequence is CASSSRESPNQPQHF. The CDR3 coding sequence is TGTGCCAGCAGCTCCAGGGAGAGCCCCAATCAGCCCCAGCATTTT. The full variable domain, rest sourced from reference TRBV7-8 and TRBJ1-5, is GAGVSQSPRYKVAKRGQDVALRCDPISGHVSLFWYQQALGQGPEFLTYFQNEAQLDKSGLPSDRFFAERPEGSVSTLKIQRTQQEDSAVYLCASSSRESPNQPQHFGDGTRLSIL.

In this sample, this clonotype turned up a few times. V gene TRBV12-3 or TRBV12-4 combines with J gene TRBJ2-1; no clear D gene. CDR3 length: 15 amino acids. The V and J ends lost 5 bases and 5 bases respectively, with 16 bases between them. Here the CDR3 DNA reads TGTGCCAGCAGTCCAACCTCTGCGCTCAACAATGAGCAGTTCTTC. Encoded protein: CASSPTSALNNEQFF.

The table lists this clonotype with many counts. The gene calls are TRBV29-1 and TRBJ2-1; D possibly corresponds to TRBD2 (6 bases). In germline, CDR1 is SQVTM, CDR2 ANQGSEA. The CDR3 is 13 amino acids. The V end lost 1 base, the J end lost 8 bases, and 12 bases lay between the germline ends. The CDR3 nucleotides read TGCAGCGTTGAAGGGCCGGGGGTCTATGAGCAGTTCTTC. This translates into CSVEGPGVYEQFF.

This clonotype was seen ten or more times. The chain uses TRBV29-1 and TRBJ2-5; D is unresolved. Trimming shortened V by 3 bases and J by 5 bases, and 4 bases separated the two germline ends. Germline values: CDR1 SQVTM, CDR2 ANQGSEA. The CDR3 is 10 residues long. CDR3 in DNA: TGCAGCGTTGACGTGGAGACCCAGTACTTC. Protein product: CSVDVETQYF.

This clonotype was recorded at least ten times. This CDR3 is CASSVVPGDTQYF. In DNA, the CDR3 is TGTGCCAGCAGTGTCGTACCGGGAGATACGCAGTATTTT. The gene calls are TRBV28 and TRBJ2-3; D is unclear. With 5 bases removed from V and 5 bases from J, the gap between germline ends came to 11 bases. Germline assignment: CDR1 MDHEN and CDR2 SYDVKM. This CDR3 is built from 13 residues. The variable domain in full, with the rest retrieved from reference TRBV28 and TRBJ2-3, is DVKVTQSSRYLVKRTGEKVFLECVQDMDHENMFWYRQDPGLGLRLIYFSYDVKMKEKGDIPEGYSVSREKKERFSLILESASTNQTSMYLCASSVVPGDTQYFGPGTRLTVL.

This clonotype was detected ten times or more. The CDR3 bases are TGCGCCAGCAGCTTTTTAGCGGGAGACACCGGGGAGCTGTTTTTT. This translates into CASSFLAGDTGELFF. V is TRBV5-1 and J is TRBJ2-2; 9 bases fit TRBD2. The CDR3 consists of 15 residues. Trimming cost V 2 bases and J 3 bases; bases outside gene matches: 2. The germline CDR1 and CDR2 sequences are SGHRS and YFSETQ.

This clonotype was found a few times. Germline and junction disagree at one end, which may indicate a read error. The genes are TRBV7-9 and TRBJ2-1, with no clear D. Germline V gives CDR1 SEHNR, CDR2 FQNEAQ (reference sequence). The CDR3 totals 8 residues. The DNA for the CDR3 is TGTGCCAGCAGCCTAAGCCAGTTC. It yields the protein CASSLSQF.

This clonotype appeared many times. The J gene is TRBJ1-5, the V gene TRBV12-3 or TRBV12-4; TRBD1 is a possible D gene (5 bases). The ends were cut back, 5 bases at V and 3 bases at J, with 8 bases in the middle. The length of the CDR3 is 13 residues. CDR3 residues: CASSTGNNQPQHF. The CDR3 region has the DNA TGTGCCAGCAGTACAGGTAACAATCAGCCCCAGCATTTT.

The gene calls are TRBV14 and TRBJ2-1; TRBD2 agrees at 10 bases. Trimming cost V 8 bases and J 8 bases; bases outside gene matches: 3. The CDR3 extends over 12 amino acids. The germline V gene encodes CDR1 SGHDN and CDR2 FVKESK. CDR3 nucleotide sequence: TGTGCCAGCGCCCTAGCGGGAGATGAGCAGTTCTTC. Translated, it gives CASALAGDEQFF. Using reference TRBV14 and TRBJ2-1 for the parts outside the CDR3, the full variable domain is EAGVTQFPSHSVIEKGQTVTLRCDPISGHDNLYWYRRVMGKEIKFLLHFVKESKQDESGMPNNRFLAERTGGTYSTLKVQPAELEDSGVYFCASALAGDEQFFGPGTRLTVL.

At least ten counts were recorded for this clonotype. The chain joins TRBV29-1 to TRBJ2-7; 11 positions agree with TRBD2. CDR1 SQVTM and CDR2 ANQGSEA come from the germline V gene. Germline trimming cut 1 base from V and 2 bases from J; bases unmatched to any gene: 4. CDR3 size: 15 residues. The CDR3 DNA is TGCAGCGTTGAAGGGTCACTAGCGGGGGCCTACGAGCAGTACTTC. This codes for CSVEGSLAGAYEQYF.

This chain links TRBV7-7 with TRBJ2-3; 11 bases agree with TRBD2. There are 16 residues in the CDR3. With V trimmed by 5 bases and J by 6 bases, 10 bases remained unmatched. Germline loops: CDR1 SSHAT, CDR2 FNYEAQ (reference sequence). This CDR3 reads CASSPVAGGLLDTQYF. The CDR3, as DNA: TGTGCCAGCAGCCCGGTAGCGGGAGGGCTCCTTGATACGCAGTATTTT.

This clonotype was detected ten times or more. The CDR3 nucleotides are TGCAGCGTTGGTTTCGATGAGCAGTTCTTC. It encodes CSVGFDEQFF. The chain carries TRBV29-1 and TRBJ2-1, with D unresolved. The CDR3 length is 10 residues. The germline V gene has CDR1 SQVTM and CDR2 ANQGSEA. Trimming removed 4 bases from V and 8 bases from J, with 6 bases in between.

The chain joins TRBV7-2 to TRBJ1-2; D remains unclear. Germline-derived CDR1 and CDR2 are SGHTA and FQGNSA. The ends were cut back, 5 bases at V and 3 bases at J, with 7 bases in the middle. The CDR3 consists of 12 residues. CDR3 sequence (DNA): TGTGCCAGCAGCCCGAATGACTATGGCTACACCTTC. Its translation: CASSPNDYGYTF.

The chain uses TRBV2 and TRBJ1-5; the D is unclear. V lost 3 bases and J 5 bases, leaving 5 bases between the germline ends. The CDR3 loop spans 12 amino acids. Germline CDR1 and CDR2: SNHLY and FYNNEI. CDR3 nucleotide sequence: TGTGCCAGCAGTGACTTGGATCAGCCCCAGCATTTT. This encodes CASSDLDQPQHF.

This chain connects TRBV12-3 or TRBV12-4 to TRBJ2-6, with TRBD1 as a possible D gene (5 bases). The CDR3 is 18 amino acids. V lost 1 base and J 0 bases, leaving 13 bases between the germline ends. CDR3 sequence reads: CASSLERGLGSGANVLTF. The CDR3 bases are TGTGCCAGCAGTTTAGAAAGGGGATTGGGCTCTGGGGCCAACGTCCTGACTTTC.

This clonotype was recorded at least ten times. The gene calls are TRBV29-1 and TRBJ1-3; perhaps TRBD1 as D (6 bases). CDR3 size: 16 residues. V was pared by 6 bases and J by 8 bases, with 26 bases between. Germline V gene lookup returns CDR1 SQVTM and CDR2 ANQGSEA. The CDR3 loop is CSVAYGGPNRVHTIYF. The CDR3 DNA sequence: TGCAGCGTCGCTTACGGGGGCCCAAATCGGGTTCACACCATATATTTT. The full variable domain, completed using reference TRBV29-1 and TRBJ1-3, is SAVISQKPSRDICQRGTSLTIQCQVDSQVTMMFWYRQQPGQSLTLIATANQGSEATYESGFVIDKFPISRPNLTFSTLTVSNMSPEDSSIYLCSVAYGGPNRVHTIYFGEGSWLTVV.

The rearrangement joins TRBV7-8 to TRBJ2-5; D is perhaps TRBD2 (5 bases). In germline, CDR1 is SGHVS, CDR2 FQNEAQ. This CDR3 is 14 amino acids long. V was trimmed by 2 bases and J by 1 base, leaving 8 bases between them. The CDR3: CASSLSGFQETQYF. As DNA, the CDR3 is TGTGCCAGCAGCTTATCGGGATTCCAAGAGACCCAGTACTTC.

The CDR3 DNA reads as TGTGCCAGCAGTTACTCGTTTCCAGGGGGCGCGGGAGATACGCAGTATTTT. Translating gives CASSYSFPGGAGDTQYF. This chain uses TRBV6-5 with TRBJ2-3; 8 bases are shared with TRBD1. Germline V gene sequence: CDR1 MNHEY, CDR2 SVGAGI. There are 17 residues in the CDR3. V dropped 0 bases and J dropped 5; count of bases not matched to a gene: 10.

This clonotype was seen once. The chain couples TRBV7-9 to TRBJ2-3, with 12 bases identical to TRBD2. From germline, CDR1 is SEHNR and CDR2 FQNEAQ (reference sequence). The length of the CDR3 is 17 residues. V dropped 4 bases and J dropped 3; count of bases not matched to a gene: 8. CDR3 residues: CASSYAGTSGWTDTQYF. The CDR3, as DNA: TGTGCCAGCAGCTATGCCGGGACTAGCGGGTGGACAGATACGCAGTATTTT. Supplemented by reference TRBV7-9 and TRBJ2-3, the full variable domain reads DTGVSQNPRHKITKRGQNVTFRCDPISEHNRLYWYRQTLGQGPEFLTYFQNEAQLEKSRLLSDRFSAERPKGSFSTLEIQRTEQGDSAMYLCASSYAGTSGWTDTQYFGPGTRLTVL.

This clonotype was observed at least ten times. The chain links TRBV6-1 to TRBJ2-2; D is unresolved. V gave up 9 bases and J gave up 0 bases, with 11 bases separating them. The germline CDR1 and CDR2 sequences are MNHNS and SASEGT. This CDR3 has 14 amino acids. CDR3 sequence (DNA): TGTGCCAGTACGCCGACGGCGAACACCGGGGAGCTGTTTTTT. Its translation: CASTPTANTGELFF.

This clonotype was detected a few times. The J gene is TRBJ2-5, the V gene TRBV27; no clear D gene. V dropped 3 bases and J dropped 3 bases, with 14 bases sitting between them. From germline, CDR1 is MNHEY and CDR2 SMNVEV (reference sequence). The length of the CDR3 is 15 residues. The CDR3 DNA reads TGTGCCAGCAGTTTTTTGGCTAGATCCGAAGAGACCCAGTACTTC. Its translation is CASSFLARSEETQYF.

This clonotype was observed many times. The chain joins TRBV29-1 to TRBJ2-7; D remains unclear. Germline CDR1 SQVTM, CDR2 ANQGSEA. This CDR3 comprises 11 residues. The V and J ends lost 7 bases and 5 bases respectively, with 12 bases between them. CDR3: CSGARAHEQYF. In DNA, the CDR3 is TGCAGCGGCGCTAGAGCCCACGAGCAGTACTTC.

This clonotype occurred a few times. The rearrangement joins TRBV27 to TRBJ2-7, with TRBD2 identical over 9 bases. Germline CDR1 MNHEY, CDR2 SMNVEV (reference sequence). CDR3 length equals 15 residues. The junction had 6 bases not matched to a gene; V was cut back by 2 bases and J by 4 bases. The CDR3 reads CASSLDGTSTYEQYF. Here the CDR3 DNA reads TGTGCCAGCAGTTTAGACGGGACTAGCACATACGAGCAGTACTTC.

At least ten counts were recorded for this clonotype. V and J are TRBV9 and TRBJ2-7; possibly TRBD1 for D (6 bases). V was cut by 4 bases and J by 4 bases, with 12 bases left in between. Germline assignment: CDR1 SGDLS and CDR2 YYNGEE. The CDR3 sequence is 13 residues long. The CDR3 DNA is TGTGCCAGCAGCTCATCCCAGGGGTACGAGCAGTACTTC. Amino acids: CASSSSQGYEQYF.

This clonotype was recorded at least ten times. V is TRBV21-1 and J is TRBJ2-3; TRBD1 reflects the table's D call only, with no check against the DNA. TRBV21-1 is assigned pseudogene status. The CDR3 contains 17 residues. The CDR3 coding sequence is TGTGCCGGGAAGGATGGGACAGGAAAAGAGAACACAGATACGCAGTATTTT. It yields the protein CAGKDGTGKENTDTQYF.

The chain joins TRBV7-9 to TRBJ2-1; D remains ambiguous. V lost 9 bases and J 0 bases, leaving 15 bases between the germline ends. CDR1 and CDR2 (germline): SEHNR, FQNEAQ (reference sequence). The CDR3 consists of 15 residues. CDR3 protein: CASPTAVSSYNEQFF. CDR3 coding DNA: TGTGCCAGTCCCACGGCAGTAAGCTCCTACAATGAGCAGTTCTTC.

In this sample, this clonotype turned up many times. The CDR3 DNA reads as TGTGCCAGCAGTGCGGATTCCTACGAGCAGTACTTC. Translated: CASSADSYEQYF. The rearrangement links TRBV12-3 or TRBV12-4 to TRBJ2-7; D is uncertain. Trimming left V 5 bases short and J 1 base short, with 6 bases between. The CDR3 consists of 12 residues.